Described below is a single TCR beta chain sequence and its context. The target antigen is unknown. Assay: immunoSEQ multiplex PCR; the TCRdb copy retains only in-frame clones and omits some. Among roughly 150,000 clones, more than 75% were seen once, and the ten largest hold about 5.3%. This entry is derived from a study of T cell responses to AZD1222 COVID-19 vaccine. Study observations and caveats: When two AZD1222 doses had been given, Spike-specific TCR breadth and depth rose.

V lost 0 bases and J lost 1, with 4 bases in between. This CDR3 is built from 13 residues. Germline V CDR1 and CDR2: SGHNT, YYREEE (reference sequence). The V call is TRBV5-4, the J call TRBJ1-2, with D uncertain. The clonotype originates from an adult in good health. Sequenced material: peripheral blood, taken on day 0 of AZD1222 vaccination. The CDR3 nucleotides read TGTGCCAGCAGCTTGGAACTTAACTATGGCTACACCTTC. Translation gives CASSLELNYGYTF. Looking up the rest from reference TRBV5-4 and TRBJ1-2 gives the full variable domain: ETGVTQSPTHLIKTRGQQVTLRCSSQSGHNTVSWYQQALGQGPQFIFQYYREEENGRGNFPPRFSGLQFPNYSSELNVNALELDDSALYLCASSLELNYGYTFGSGTRLTVV.